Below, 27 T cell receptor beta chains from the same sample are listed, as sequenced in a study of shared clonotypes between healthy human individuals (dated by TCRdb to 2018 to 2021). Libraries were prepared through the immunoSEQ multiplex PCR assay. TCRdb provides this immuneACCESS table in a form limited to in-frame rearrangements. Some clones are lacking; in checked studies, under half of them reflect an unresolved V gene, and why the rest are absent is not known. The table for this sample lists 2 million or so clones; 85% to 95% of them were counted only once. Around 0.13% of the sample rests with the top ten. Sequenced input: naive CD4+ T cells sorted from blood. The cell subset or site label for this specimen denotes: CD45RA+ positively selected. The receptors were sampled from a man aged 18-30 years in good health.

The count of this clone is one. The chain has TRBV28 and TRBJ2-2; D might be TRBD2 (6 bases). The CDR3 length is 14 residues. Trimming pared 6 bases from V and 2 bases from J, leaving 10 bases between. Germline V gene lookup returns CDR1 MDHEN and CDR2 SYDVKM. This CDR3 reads CASSRGDNTGELFF. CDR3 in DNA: TGTGCCAGCAGCCGCGGGGACAACACCGGGGAGCTGTTTTTT.

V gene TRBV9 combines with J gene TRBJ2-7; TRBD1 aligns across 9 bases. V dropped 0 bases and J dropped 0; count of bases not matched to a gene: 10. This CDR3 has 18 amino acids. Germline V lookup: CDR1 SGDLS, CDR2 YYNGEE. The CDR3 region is CASSVAARGQGSSYEQYF. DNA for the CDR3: TGTGCCAGCAGCGTAGCGGCAAGGGGACAGGGAAGCTCCTACGAGCAGTACTTC.

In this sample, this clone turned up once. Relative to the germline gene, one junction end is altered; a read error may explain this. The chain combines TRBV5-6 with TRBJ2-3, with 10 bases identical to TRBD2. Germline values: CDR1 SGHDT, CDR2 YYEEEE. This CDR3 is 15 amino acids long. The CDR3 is CASSLGETPLAGMNF. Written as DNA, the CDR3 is TGTGCCAGCAGCTTGGGAGAGACCCCACTAGCGGGGATGAATTTT. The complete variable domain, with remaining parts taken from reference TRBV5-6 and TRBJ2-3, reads DAGVTQSPTHLIKTRGQQVTLRCSPKSGHDTVSWYQQALGQGPQFIFQYYEEEERQRGNFPDRFSGHQFPNYSSELNVNALLLGDSALYLCASSLGETPLAGMNFGPGTRLTVL.

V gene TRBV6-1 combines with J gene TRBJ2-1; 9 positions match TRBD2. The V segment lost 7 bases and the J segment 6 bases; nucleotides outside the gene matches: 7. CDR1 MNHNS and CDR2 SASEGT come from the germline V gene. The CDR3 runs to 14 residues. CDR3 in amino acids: CASTGGGAVNEQFF. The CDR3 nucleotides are TGTGCCAGCACCGGCGGGGGGGCCGTCAATGAGCAGTTCTTC.

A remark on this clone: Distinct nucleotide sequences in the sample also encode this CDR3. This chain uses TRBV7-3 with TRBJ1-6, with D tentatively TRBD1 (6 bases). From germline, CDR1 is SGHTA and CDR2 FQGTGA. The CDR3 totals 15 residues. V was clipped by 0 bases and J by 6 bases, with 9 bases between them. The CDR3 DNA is TGTGCCAGCAGCTTAACGGGGGGCTTTAATTCACCCCTCCACTTT. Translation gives CASSLTGGFNSPLHF.

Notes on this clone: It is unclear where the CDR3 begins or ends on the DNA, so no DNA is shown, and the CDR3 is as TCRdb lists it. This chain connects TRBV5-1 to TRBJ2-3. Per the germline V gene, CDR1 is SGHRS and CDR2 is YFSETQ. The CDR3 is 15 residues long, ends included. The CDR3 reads CASSFGPGSLRTQYF.

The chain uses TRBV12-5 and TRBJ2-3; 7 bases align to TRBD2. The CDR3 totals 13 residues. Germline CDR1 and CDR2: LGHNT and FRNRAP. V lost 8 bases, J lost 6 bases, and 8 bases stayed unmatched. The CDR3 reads CASSGTPGDTQYF. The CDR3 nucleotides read TGTGCTAGTAGCGGGACCCCCGGGGATACGCAGTATTTT.

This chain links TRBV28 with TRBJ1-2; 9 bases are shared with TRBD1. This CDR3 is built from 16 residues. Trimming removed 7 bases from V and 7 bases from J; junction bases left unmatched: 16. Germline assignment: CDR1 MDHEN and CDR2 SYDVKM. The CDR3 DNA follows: TGTGCCAGCACCAGCTCGGGACAGGGCTTTGTGAGTGGCTACACCTTC. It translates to CASTSSGQGFVSGYTF.

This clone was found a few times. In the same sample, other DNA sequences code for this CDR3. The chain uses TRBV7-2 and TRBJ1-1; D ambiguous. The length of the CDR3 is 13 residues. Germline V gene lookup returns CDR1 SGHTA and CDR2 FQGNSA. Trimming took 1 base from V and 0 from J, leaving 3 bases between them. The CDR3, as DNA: TGTGCCAGCAGCTTAGAGGTGAACACTGAAGCTTTCTTT. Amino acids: CASSLEVNTEAFF.

The CDR3 loop reads CASSFRQVQSPLHF. As DNA, the CDR3 is TGTGCCAGCAGCTTTAGGCAGGTTCAGTCACCCCTCCACTTT. This rearrangement joins TRBV7-2 to TRBJ1-6; D call uncertain. CDR3 length equals 14 residues. Trimming cost V 3 bases and J 10 bases, with 13 bases left between them. Germline CDR1 is SGHTA and CDR2 is FQGNSA.

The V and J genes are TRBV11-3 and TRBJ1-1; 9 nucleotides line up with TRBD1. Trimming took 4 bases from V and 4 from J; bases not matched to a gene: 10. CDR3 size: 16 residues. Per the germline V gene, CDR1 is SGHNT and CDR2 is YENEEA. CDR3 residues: CASSSRDRVLGTEAFF. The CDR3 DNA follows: TGTGCCAGCAGCTCTAGGGACAGGGTTTTAGGCACTGAAGCTTTCTTT.

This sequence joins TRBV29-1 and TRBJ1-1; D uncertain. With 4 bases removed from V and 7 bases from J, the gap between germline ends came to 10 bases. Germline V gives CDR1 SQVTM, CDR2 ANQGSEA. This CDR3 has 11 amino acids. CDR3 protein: CSVVPMSEAFF. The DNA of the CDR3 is TGCAGCGTTGTCCCCATGAGTGAAGCTTTCTTT. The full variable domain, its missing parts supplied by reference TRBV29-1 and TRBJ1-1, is SAVISQKPSRDICQRGTSLTIQCQVDSQVTMMFWYRQQPGQSLTLIATANQGSEATYESGFVIDKFPISRPNLTFSTLTVSNMSPEDSSIYLCSVVPMSEAFFGQGTRLTVV.

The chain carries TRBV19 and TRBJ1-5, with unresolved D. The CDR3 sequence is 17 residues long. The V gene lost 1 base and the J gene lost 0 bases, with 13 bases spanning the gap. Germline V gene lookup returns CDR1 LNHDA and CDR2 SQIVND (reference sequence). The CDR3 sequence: CASSIGPAEYSNQPQHF. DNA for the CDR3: TGTGCCAGTAGTATAGGCCCAGCGGAATATAGCAATCAGCCCCAGCATTTT. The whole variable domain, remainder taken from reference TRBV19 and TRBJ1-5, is DGGITQSPKYLFRKEGQNVTLSCEQNLNHDAMYWYRQDPGQGLRLIYYSQIVNDFQKGDIAEGYSVSREKKESFPLTVTSAQKNPTAFYLCASSIGPAEYSNQPQHFGDGTRLSIL.

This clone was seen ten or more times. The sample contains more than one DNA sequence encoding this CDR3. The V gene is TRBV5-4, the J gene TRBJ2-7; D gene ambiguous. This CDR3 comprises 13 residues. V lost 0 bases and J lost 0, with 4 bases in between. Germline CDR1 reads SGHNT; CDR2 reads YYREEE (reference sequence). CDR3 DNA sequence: TGTGCCAGCAGCTTGGGGAGCTCCTACGAGCAGTACTTC. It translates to CASSLGSSYEQYF.

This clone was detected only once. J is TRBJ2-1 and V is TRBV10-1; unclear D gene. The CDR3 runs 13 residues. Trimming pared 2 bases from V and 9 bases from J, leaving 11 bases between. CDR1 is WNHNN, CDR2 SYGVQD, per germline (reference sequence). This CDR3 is CASSEHYWSEQFF. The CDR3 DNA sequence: TGCGCCAGCAGTGAGCACTATTGGAGTGAGCAGTTCTTC.

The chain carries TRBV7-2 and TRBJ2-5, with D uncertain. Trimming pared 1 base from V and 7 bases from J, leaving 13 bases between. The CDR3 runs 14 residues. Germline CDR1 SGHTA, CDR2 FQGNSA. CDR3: CASSLDVSSWTQYF. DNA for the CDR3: TGTGCCAGCAGCTTAGACGTCAGCTCTTGGACCCAGTACTTC.

CDR3 nucleotides: TGTGCCAGCACTGTGGGACAGCAAGAGACCCAGTACTTC. Protein product: CASTVGQQETQYF. The chain has TRBV5-4 and TRBJ2-5; 7 positions match TRBD1. Germline lookup yields CDR1 SGHNT and CDR2 YYREEE (reference sequence). CDR3 length: 13 amino acids. The ends lost 6 bases at V and 2 bases at J; junction bases unmatched: 4.

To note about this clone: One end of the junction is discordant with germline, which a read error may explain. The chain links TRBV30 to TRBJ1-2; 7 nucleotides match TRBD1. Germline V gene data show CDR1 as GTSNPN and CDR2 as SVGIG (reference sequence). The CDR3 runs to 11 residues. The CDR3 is CAWSALDRADF. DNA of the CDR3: TGTGCCTGGAGTGCACTTGACAGGGCGGACTTC. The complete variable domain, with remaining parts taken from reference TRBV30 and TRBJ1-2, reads SQTIHQWPATLVQPVGSPLSLECTVEGTSNPNLYWYRQAAGRGLQLLFYSVGIGQISSEVPQNLSASRPQDRQFILSSKKLLLSDSGFYLCAWSALDRADFGSGTRLTVV.

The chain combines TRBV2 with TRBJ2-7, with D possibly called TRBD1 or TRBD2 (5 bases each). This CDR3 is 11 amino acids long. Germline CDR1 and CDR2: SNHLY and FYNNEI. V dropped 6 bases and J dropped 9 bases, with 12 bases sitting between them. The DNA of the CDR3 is TGTGCCAGCAGCGGGACGATCAGGCAGTACTTC. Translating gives CASSGTIRQYF.

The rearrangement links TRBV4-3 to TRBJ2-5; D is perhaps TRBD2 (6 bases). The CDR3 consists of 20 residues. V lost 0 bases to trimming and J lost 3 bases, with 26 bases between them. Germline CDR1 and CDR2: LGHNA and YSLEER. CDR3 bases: TGCGCCAGCAGCCAAGACCCCGGGGGTTCGCTCGTGGGACCAAAAGAGACCCAGTACTTC. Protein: CASSQDPGGSLVGPKETQYF.

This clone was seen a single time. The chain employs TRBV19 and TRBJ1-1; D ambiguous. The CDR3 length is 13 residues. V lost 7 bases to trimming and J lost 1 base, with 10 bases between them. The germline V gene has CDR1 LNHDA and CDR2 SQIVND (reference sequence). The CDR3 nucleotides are TGTGCCAGTACGGTTGTGTCGAACACTGAAGCTTTCTTT. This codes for CASTVVSNTEAFF.

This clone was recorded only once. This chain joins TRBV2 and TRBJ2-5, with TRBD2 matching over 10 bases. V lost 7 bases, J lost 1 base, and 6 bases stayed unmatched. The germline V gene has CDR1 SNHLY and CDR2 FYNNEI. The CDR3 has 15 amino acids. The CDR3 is CASTVRLAGQETQYF. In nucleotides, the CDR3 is TGTGCCAGCACCGTAAGACTAGCGGGCCAAGAGACCCAGTACTTC.

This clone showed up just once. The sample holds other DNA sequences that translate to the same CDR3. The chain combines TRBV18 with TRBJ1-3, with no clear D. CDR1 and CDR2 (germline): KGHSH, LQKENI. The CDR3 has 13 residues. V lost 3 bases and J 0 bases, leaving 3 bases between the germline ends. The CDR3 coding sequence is TGTGCCAGCTCACCGCTCTCTGGAAACACCATATATTTT. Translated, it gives CASSPLSGNTIYF.

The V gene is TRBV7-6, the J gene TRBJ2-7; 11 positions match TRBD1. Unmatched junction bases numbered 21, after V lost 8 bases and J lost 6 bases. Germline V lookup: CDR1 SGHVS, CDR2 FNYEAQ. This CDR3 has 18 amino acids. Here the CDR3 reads CASSRAAGTGGALGEQYF. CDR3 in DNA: TGTGCCAGCTCCCGGGCTGCCGGGACAGGGGGAGCCCTTGGCGAGCAGTACTTC.

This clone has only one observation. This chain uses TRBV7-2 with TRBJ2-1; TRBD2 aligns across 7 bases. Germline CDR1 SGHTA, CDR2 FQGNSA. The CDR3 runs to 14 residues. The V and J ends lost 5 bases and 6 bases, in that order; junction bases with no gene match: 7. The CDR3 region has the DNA TGTGCCAGCAGCCCGGGACTACCGAGCAATGAGCAGTTCTTC. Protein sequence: CASSPGLPSNEQFF.

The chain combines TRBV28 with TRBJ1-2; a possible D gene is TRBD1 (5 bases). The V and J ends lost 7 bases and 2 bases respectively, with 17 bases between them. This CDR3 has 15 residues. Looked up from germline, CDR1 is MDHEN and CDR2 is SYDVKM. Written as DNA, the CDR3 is TGTGCCAGCACCCCGGGGGGGAAAACGAACTATGGCTACACCTTC. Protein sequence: CASTPGGKTNYGYTF.

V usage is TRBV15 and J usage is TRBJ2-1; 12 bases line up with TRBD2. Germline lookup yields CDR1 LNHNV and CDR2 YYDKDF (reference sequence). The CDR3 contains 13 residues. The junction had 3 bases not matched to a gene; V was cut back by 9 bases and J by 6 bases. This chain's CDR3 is CATRTSGINEQFF. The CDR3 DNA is TGTGCCACTAGGACTAGCGGGATCAATGAGCAGTTCTTC.